This entry lists 8 T cell receptor beta chains sequenced from one sample in a study of Graves' ophthalmopathy and Graves' hyperthyroidism (dated by TCRdb to 2016 to 2019). Reads for this sample came from an Illumina HiSeq 2000. For repertoire sequencing, the TCR beta CDR3 regions were amplified from RNA transcripts. The first round was an RT-PCR using HTBI primers with the Qiagen OneStep RT-PCR kit, and this first round was followed by a second-round multiplex PCR, then size selection and purification. TCRdb took the public reads, trimmed them with fastp at Q25, ran MiXCR for clone calling and kept in-frame beta chains. All rows with the same CDR3 protein become a single entry with the most common DNA and genes. Within this sample are 900,000 to 1,200,000 distinct CDR3 sequences, with 35% to 40% of them counted one time only. Around 10% of the sample comes from the top ten. Source material: peripheral blood or thyroid tissue (not recorded which). Source of these receptors: an adult man with Graves' hyperthyroidism.

This sequence joins TRBV7-6 and TRBJ2-3; D is undetermined. There are 15 residues in the CDR3. Per germline, CDR1 SGHVS and CDR2 FNYEAQ. Trimming shortened V by 5 bases and J by 2 bases, and 14 bases separated the two germline ends. CDR3 protein: CASSATAGSTDTQYF. In nucleotides, the CDR3 is TGTGCCAGCAGCGCAACGGCAGGATCCACAGATACGCAGTATTTT.

This clonotype was detected many times. The chain carries TRBV19 and TRBJ2-7, with a tentative D call TRBD2 (7 bases). CDR3 length: 14 amino acids. V dropped 10 bases and J dropped 1 base, with 17 bases sitting between them. The germline CDR1 and CDR2 sequences are LNHDA and SQIVND (reference sequence). This chain's CDR3 is CATTTGRGSYEQYF. CDR3 DNA: TGTGCCACCACCACAGGGAGGGGATCCTACGAGCAGTACTTC.

This clonotype was counted ten times or more. The chain recombines TRBV5-8 with TRBJ1-2, with 9 bases fitting TRBD1. The trim removed 4 bases at V and 12 bases at J, leaving 4 bases unmatched. The V gene's germline CDR1 is SGHTS and CDR2 YDEGEE. The CDR3 is 11 residues long. The CDR3 DNA reads as TGTGCCAGCAGCCTACAGGGGGCCCACACCTTC. It encodes CASSLQGAHTF.

This clonotype occurred many times. The chain couples TRBV20-1 to TRBJ1-2; D gene unclear. This CDR3 contains 13 residues. From germline, CDR1 is DFQATT and CDR2 SNEGSKA (reference sequence). Trimming pared 6 bases from V and 4 bases from J, leaving 15 bases between. The CDR3 region has the DNA TGCAGTGCCCCGCCGGATTCGGGCTATGGCTACACCTTC. This codes for CSAPPDSGYGYTF.

This clonotype was detected ten times or more. The chain couples TRBV12-3 or TRBV12-4 to TRBJ2-7, with 9 bases matching TRBD1. Trimming at V came to 3 bases and at J to 4 bases, leaving 4 bases not matched to a gene. The CDR3 is made up of 14 amino acids. The CDR3 is CASSFRDREYEQYF. The CDR3, as DNA: TGTGCCAGCAGTTTTCGGGACAGGGAATACGAGCAGTACTTC.

The J gene is TRBJ1-6, the V gene TRBV27, with 8 bases that match TRBD1. The CDR3 runs to 15 residues. The germline V gene encodes CDR1 MNHEY and CDR2 SMNVEV (reference sequence). Trimming removed 4 bases from V and 9 bases from J; junction bases left unmatched: 8. CDR3 nucleotide sequence: TGTGCCAGCAGTTCCTGGACAGGGACGGGTTCACCCCTCCACTTT. Translation gives CASSSWTGTGSPLHF.

This clonotype was seen repeatedly, ten times or more. This chain connects TRBV5-1 to TRBJ1-5; 8 positions match TRBD1. This CDR3 is 18 amino acids long. Germline CDR1 and CDR2: SGHRS and YFSETQ. The V gene end was trimmed by 0 bases and the J gene end by 1 base; junction bases not matched to a gene: 9. The CDR3 spells CASSLVPTGGRSNQPQHF. CDR3 nucleotides: TGCGCCAGCAGCTTGGTACCCACAGGGGGGAGAAGCAATCAGCCCCAGCATTTT.

As regards this clonotype: This sequence may be a read error, since a much larger clone differs from it by one base. The gene calls are TRBV7-8 and TRBJ1-3, with D possibly being TRBD1 (5 bases). The germline CDR1 and CDR2 sequences are SGHVS and FQNEAQ. The CDR3 has 14 amino acids. As DNA, the CDR3 is TGTGCCAGCAGCTTAATGGGTGGGGGAAACACCAGATATTTT. This gives the protein CASSLMGGGNTRYF.